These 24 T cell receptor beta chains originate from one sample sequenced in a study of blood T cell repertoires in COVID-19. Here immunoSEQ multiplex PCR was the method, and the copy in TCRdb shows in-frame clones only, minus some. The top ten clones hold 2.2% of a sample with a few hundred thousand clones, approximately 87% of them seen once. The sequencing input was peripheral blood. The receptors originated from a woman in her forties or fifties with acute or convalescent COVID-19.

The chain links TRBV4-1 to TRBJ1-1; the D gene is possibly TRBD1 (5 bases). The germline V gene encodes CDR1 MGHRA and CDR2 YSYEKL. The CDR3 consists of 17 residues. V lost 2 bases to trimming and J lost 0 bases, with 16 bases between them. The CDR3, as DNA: TGCGCCAGCAGCCAACAGGGATCACTTACCATGAACACTGAAGCTTTCTTT. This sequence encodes CASSQQGSLTMNTEAFF.

The CDR3 protein is CASSLLAGGTEQFF. For the CDR3, the DNA is TGTGCCAGCTCCTTACTAGCGGGAGGGACTGAGCAGTTCTTC. This chain joins TRBV18 and TRBJ2-1; 13 nucleotides line up with TRBD2. V shed 6 bases and J 9 bases; nucleotides not matched to a gene: 5. Germline loops: CDR1 KGHSH, CDR2 LQKENI. The CDR3 loop spans 14 amino acids.

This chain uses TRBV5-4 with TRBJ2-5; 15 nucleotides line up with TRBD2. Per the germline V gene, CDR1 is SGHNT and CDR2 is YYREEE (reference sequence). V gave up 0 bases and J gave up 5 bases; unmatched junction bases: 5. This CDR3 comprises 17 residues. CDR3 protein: CASSLEGLAGGRETQYF. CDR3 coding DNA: TGTGCCAGCAGCTTGGAGGGACTAGCGGGAGGTCGTGAGACCCAGTACTTC.

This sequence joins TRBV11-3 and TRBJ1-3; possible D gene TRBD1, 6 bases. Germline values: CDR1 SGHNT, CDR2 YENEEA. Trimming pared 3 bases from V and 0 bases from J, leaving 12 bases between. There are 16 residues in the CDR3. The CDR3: CASSLRGISSGNTIYF. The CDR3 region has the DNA TGTGCCAGCAGCTTGAGGGGGATCAGCTCTGGAAACACCATATATTTT.

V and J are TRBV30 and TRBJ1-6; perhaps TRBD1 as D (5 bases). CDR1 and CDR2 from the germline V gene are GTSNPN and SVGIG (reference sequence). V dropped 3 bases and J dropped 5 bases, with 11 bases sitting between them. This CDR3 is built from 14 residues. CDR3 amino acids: CAWRGLTNNSPLHF. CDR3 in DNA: TGTGCCTGGAGGGGACTGACCAATAATTCACCCCTCCACTTT.

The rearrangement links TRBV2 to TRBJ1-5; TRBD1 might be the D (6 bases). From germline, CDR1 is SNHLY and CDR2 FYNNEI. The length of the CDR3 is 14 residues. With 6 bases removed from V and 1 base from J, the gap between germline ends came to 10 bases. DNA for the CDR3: TGTGCCAGCAGCCAGGGGACAAGCAATCAGCCCCAGCATTTT. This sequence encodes CASSQGTSNQPQHF.

The CDR3 nucleotides read TGTGCCAGTAGTCCGACTAGCGGGGGCTCCTACAATGAGCAGTTCTTC. This translates into CASSPTSGGSYNEQFF. The chain joins TRBV19 to TRBJ2-1; 12 nucleotides agree with TRBD2. CDR3 size: 16 residues. V lost 5 bases and J lost 0; bases outside the gene matches: 2. Germline V gene data show CDR1 as LNHDA and CDR2 as SQIVND (reference sequence).

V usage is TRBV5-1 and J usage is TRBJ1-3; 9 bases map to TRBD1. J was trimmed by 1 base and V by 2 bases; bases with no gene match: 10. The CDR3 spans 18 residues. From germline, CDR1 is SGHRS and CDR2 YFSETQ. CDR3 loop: CASSFFSGTGTSGNTIYF. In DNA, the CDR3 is TGCGCCAGCAGCTTTTTCTCCGGGACAGGGACTTCTGGAAACACCATATATTTT.

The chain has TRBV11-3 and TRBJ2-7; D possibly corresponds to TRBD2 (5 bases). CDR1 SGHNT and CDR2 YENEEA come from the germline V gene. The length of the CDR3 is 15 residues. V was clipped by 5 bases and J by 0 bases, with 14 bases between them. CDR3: CASSPRDLSSYEQYF. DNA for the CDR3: TGTGCCAGCAGCCCCCGGGATCTCTCCTCCTACGAGCAGTACTTC. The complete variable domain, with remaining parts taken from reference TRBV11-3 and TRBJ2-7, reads EAGVVQSPRYKIIEKKQPVAFWCNPISGHNTLYWYLQNLGQGPELLIRYENEEAVDDSQLPKDRFSAERLKGVDSTLKIQPAELGDSAVYLCASSPRDLSSYEQYFGPGTRLTVT.

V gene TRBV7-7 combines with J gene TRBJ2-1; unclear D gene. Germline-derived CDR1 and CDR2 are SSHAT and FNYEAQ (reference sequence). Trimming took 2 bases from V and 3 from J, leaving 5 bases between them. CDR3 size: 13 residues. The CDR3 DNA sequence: TGTGCCAGCAGCTTAACAGTCTACAATGAGCAGTTCTTC. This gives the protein CASSLTVYNEQFF.

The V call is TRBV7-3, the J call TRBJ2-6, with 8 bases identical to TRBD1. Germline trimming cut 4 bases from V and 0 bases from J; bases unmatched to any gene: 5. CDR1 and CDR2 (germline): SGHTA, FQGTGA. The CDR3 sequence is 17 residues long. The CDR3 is CASSSTGVLSGANVLTF. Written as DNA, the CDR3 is TGTGCCAGCAGCTCGACAGGGGTCCTCTCTGGGGCCAACGTCCTGACTTTC.

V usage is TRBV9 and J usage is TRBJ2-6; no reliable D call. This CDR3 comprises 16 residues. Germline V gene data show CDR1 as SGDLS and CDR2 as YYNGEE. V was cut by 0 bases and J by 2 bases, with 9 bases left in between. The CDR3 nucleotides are TGTGCCAGCAGCGTAGACAGATCAACTGGGGCCAACGTCCTGACTTTC. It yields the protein CASSVDRSTGANVLTF.

Written as DNA, the CDR3 is TGCAGCGTTGGAGGGCAGGGGGTGATGAATGAGCAGTTCTTC. Translation: CSVGGQGVMNEQFF. The chain carries TRBV29-1 and TRBJ2-1; 7 nucleotides align to TRBD1. The germline CDR1 and CDR2 sequences are SQVTM and ANQGSEA. Germline trimming cut 4 bases from V and 7 bases from J; bases unmatched to any gene: 10. The CDR3 sequence is 14 residues long.

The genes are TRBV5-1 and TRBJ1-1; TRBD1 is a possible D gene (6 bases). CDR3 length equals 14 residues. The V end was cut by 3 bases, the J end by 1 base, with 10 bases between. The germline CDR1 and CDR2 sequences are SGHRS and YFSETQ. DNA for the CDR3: TGCGCCAGCAGCTCAGGGGTTACGAACACTGAAGCTTTCTTT. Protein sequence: CASSSGVTNTEAFF.

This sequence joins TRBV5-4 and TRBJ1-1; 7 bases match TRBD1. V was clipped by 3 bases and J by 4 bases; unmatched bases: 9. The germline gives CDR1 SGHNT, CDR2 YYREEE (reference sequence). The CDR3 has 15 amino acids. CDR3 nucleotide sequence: TGTGCCAGCAGCTCTCTACAGGGGATGTCCACTGAAGCTTTCTTT. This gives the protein CASSSLQGMSTEAFF.

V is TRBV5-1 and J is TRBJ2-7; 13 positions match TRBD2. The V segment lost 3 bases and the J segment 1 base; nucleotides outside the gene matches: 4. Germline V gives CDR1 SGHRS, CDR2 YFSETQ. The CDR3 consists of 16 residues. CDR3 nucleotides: TGCGCCAGCAGCTCACTAGCGGGAGGGCCTTCCTACGAGCAGTACTTC. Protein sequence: CASSSLAGGPSYEQYF.

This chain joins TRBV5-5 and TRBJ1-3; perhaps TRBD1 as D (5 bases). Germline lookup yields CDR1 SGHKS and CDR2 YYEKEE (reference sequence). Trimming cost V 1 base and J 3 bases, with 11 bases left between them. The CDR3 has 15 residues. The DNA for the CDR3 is TGTGCCAGCAGCTTGCAGGGAATGAGTGGAAACACCATATATTTT. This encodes CASSLQGMSGNTIYF.

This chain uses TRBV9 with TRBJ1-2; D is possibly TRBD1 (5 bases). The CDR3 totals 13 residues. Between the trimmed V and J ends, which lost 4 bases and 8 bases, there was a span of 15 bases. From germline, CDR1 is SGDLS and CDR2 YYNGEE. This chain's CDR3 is CASSPTRGNGYTF. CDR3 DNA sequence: TGTGCCAGCAGCCCCACTCGGGGGAACGGCTACACCTTC.

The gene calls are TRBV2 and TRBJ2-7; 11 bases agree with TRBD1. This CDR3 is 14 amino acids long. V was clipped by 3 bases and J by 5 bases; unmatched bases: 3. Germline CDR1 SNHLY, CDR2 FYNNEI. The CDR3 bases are TGTGCCAGCAGTGACGGGACAGGGGGGAACGAGCAGTACTTC. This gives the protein CASSDGTGGNEQYF.

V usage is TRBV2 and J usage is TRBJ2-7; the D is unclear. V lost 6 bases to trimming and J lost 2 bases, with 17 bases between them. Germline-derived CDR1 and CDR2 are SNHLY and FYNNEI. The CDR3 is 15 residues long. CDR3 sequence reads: CASRFSLSEAYEQYF. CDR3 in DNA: TGTGCCAGCAGATTTTCACTATCCGAAGCCTACGAGCAGTACTTC.

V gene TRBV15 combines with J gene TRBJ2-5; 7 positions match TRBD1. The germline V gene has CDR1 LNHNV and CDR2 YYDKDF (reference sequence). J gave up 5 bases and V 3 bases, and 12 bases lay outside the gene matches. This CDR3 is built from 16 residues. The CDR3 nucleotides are TGTGCCACCAGCAGCCCCTCGACAGGGTCTGCGGAGACCCAGTACTTC. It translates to CATSSPSTGSAETQYF.

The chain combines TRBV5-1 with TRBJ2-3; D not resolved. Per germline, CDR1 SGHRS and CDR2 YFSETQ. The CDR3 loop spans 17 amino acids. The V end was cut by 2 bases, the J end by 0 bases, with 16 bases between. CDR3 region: CASSFLRQTDSTDTQYF. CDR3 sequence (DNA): TGCGCCAGCAGCTTCTTAAGGCAGACTGATAGCACAGATACGCAGTATTTT.

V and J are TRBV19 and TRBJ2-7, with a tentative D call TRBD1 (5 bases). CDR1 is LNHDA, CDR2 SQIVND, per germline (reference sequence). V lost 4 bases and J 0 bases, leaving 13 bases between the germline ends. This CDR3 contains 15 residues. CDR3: CASSNTGLPSYEQYF. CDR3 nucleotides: TGTGCCAGTAGTAATACAGGTCTGCCCTCCTACGAGCAGTACTTC. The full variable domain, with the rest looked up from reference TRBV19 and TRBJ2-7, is DGGITQSPKYLFRKEGQNVTLSCEQNLNHDAMYWYRQDPGQGLRLIYYSQIVNDFQKGDIAEGYSVSREKKESFPLTVTSAQKNPTAFYLCASSNTGLPSYEQYFGPGTRLTVT.

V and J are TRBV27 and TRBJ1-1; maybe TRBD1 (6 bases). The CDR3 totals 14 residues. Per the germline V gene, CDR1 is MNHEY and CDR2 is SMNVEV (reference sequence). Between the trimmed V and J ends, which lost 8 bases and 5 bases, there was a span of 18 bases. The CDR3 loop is CASRLGGDWTEAFF. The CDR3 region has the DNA TGTGCCAGCCGATTAGGGGGGGATTGGACTGAAGCTTTCTTT.